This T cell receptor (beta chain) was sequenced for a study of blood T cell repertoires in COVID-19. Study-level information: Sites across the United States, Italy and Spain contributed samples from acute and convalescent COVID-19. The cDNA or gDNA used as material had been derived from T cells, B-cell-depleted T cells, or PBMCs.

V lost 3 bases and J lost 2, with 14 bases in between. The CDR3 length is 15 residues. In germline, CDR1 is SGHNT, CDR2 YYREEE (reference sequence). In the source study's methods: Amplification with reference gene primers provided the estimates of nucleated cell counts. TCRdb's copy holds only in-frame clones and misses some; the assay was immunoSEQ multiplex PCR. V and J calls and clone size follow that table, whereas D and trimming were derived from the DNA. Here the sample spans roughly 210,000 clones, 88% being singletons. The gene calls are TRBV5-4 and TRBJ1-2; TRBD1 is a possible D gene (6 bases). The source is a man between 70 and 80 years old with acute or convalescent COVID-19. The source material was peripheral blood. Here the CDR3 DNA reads TGTGCCAGCAGCTCAAAGACAGGCTTCAACTATGGCTACACCTTC. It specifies CASSSKTGFNYGYTF.